This TCR beta chain was captured in a study of cytomegalovirus exposure and HLA in healthy donors. The PCR contained 60 Vbeta and 13 Jbeta primers. The protocol was immunoSEQ multiplex PCR, while the TCRdb copy is restricted to in-frame clones and leaves out a portion. In all, the sample yields about 130,000 clones. Germline CDR1 reads SGHAT; CDR2 reads FQNNGV. This CDR3 comprises 15 residues. The ends lost 6 bases at V and 5 bases at J; junction bases unmatched: 12. The clonotype originates from a woman between 40 and 55 years old in good health and CMV-seropositive. The specimen sequenced was PBMCs. The chain couples TRBV11-2 to TRBJ2-5; 7 bases are a match to TRBD2. The CDR3 sequence: CASSSWEGEGETQYF. The DNA of the CDR3 is TGTGCCAGCAGTTCATGGGAGGGAGAGGGGGAGACCCAGTACTTC.